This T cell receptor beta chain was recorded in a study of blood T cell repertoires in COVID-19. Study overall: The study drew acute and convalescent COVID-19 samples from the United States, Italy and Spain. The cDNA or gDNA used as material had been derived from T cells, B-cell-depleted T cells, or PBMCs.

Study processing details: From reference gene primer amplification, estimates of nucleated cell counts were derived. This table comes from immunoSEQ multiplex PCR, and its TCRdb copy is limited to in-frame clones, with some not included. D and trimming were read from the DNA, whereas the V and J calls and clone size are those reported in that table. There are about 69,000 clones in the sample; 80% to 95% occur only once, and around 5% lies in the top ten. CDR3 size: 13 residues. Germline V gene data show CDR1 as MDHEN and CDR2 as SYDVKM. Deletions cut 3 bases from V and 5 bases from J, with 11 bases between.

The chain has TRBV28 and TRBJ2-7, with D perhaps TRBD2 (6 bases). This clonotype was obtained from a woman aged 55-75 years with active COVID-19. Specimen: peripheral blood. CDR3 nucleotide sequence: TGTGCCAGCAGTTTGGCGGGGAACCACGAGCAGTACTTC. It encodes CASSLAGNHEQYF.